This T cell receptor (beta chain) emerged from a study of shared T cell receptors in the human thymus. From germline, CDR1 is SGHDT and CDR2 YYEEEE. The CDR3 is 14 residues long. V was cut by 0 bases and J by 5 bases, with 12 bases left in between. Assay: immunoSEQ multiplex PCR; the TCRdb copy retains only in-frame clones and omits some. This sample carries approximately 400,000 clones, about 95% of them seen once, and the ten largest clones take roughly 0.021%. Sequenced material: thymocytes. This clonotype was sampled from a human donor. The chain links TRBV5-6 to TRBJ2-7, with no clear D. The CDR3 loop reads CASSLGLVTNEQYF. CDR3 DNA sequence: TGTGCCAGCAGCTTGGGATTAGTAACCAACGAGCAGTACTTC.